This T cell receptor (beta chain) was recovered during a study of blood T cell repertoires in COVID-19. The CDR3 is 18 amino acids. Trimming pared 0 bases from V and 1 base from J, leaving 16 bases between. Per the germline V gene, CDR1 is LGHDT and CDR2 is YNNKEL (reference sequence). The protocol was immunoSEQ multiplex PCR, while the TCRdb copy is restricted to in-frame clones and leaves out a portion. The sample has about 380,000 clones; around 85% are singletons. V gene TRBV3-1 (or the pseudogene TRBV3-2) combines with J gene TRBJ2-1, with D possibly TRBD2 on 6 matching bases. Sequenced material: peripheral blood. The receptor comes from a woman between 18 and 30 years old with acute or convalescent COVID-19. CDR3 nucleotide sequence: TGTGCCAGCAGCCAAGAGCCAACGACCGGGACTTCCTACAATGAGCAGTTCTTC. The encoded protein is CASSQEPTTGTSYNEQFF.